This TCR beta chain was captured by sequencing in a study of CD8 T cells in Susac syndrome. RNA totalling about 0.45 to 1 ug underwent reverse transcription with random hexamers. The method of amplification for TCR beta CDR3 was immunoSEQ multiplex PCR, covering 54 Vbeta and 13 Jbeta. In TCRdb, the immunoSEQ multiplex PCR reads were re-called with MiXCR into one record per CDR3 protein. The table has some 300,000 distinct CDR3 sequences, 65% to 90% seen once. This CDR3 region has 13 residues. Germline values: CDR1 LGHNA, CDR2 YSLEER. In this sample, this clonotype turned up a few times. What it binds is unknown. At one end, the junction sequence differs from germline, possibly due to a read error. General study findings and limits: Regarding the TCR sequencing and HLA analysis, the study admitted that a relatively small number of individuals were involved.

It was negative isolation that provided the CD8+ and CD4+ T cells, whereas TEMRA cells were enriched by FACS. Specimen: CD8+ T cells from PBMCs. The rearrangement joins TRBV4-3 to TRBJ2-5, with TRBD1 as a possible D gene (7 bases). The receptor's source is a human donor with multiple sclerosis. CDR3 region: CASSQGGRETQYF. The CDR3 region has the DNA TGTGCCAGCAGCCAGGGGGGCCGGGAGACCCAGTACTTC.